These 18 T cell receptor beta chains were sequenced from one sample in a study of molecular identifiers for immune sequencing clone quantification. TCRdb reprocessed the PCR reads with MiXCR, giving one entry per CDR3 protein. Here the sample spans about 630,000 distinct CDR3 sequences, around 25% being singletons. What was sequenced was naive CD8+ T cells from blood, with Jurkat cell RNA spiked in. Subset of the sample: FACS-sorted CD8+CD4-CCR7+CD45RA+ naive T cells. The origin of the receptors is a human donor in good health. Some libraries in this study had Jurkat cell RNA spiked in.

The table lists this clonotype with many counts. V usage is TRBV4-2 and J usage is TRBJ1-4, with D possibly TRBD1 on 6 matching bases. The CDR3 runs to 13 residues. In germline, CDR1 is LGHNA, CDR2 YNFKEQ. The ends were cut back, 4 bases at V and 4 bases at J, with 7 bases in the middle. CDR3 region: CASSLDSNEKLFF. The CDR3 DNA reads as TGTGCCAGCAGCCTGGACAGTAATGAAAAACTGTTTTTT.

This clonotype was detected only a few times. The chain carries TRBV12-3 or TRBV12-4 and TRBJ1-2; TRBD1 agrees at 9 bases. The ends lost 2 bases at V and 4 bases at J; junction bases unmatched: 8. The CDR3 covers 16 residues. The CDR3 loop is CASSLNWDRAFYGYTF. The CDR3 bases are TGTGCCAGCAGTTTAAATTGGGACAGGGCATTCTATGGCTACACCTTC.

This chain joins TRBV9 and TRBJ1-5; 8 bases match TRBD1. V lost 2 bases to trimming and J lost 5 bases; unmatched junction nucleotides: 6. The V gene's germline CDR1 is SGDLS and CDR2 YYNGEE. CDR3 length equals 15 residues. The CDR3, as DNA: TGTGCCAGCAGCGTTGGGACAGGCGGGTATCAGCCCCAGCATTTT. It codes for CASSVGTGGYQPQHF.

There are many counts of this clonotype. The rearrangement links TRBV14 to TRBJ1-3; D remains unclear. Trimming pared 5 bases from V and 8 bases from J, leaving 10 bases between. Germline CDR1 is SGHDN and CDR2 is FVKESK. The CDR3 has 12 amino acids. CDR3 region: CASSETAYTIYF. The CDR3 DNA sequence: TGTGCCAGCAGCGAAACGGCGTACACCATATATTTT.

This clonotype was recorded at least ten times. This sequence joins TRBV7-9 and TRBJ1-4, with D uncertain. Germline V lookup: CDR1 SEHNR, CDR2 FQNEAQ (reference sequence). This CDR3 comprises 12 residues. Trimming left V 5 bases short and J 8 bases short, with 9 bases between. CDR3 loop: CASSRVGEKLFF. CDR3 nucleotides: TGTGCCAGCAGCAGAGTGGGAGAAAAACTGTTTTTT.

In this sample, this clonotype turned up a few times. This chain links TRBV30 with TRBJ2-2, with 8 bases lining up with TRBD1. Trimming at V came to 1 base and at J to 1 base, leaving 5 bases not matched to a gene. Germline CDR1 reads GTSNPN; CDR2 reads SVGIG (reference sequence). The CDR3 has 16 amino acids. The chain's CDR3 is CAWSGQGFENTGELFF. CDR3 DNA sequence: TGTGCCTGGAGTGGACAGGGGTTTGAGAACACCGGGGAGCTGTTTTTT.

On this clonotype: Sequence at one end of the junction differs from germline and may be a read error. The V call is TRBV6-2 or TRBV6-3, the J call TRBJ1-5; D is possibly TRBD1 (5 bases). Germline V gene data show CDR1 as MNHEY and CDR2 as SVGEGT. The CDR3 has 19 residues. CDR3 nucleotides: TGTGCCCGCAGCTACGAGAGGGCCAGGGCAATATGGGGCCATCCGCCCCCGCATTTT. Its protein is CARSYERARAIWGHPPPHF.

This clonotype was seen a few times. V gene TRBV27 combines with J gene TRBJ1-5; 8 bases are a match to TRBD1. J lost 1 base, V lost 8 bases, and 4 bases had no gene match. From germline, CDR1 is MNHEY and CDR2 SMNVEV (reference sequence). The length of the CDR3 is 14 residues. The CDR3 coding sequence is TGTGCCAGCGCAGGGGGCATGAGCAATCAGCCCCAGCATTTT. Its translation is CASAGGMSNQPQHF.

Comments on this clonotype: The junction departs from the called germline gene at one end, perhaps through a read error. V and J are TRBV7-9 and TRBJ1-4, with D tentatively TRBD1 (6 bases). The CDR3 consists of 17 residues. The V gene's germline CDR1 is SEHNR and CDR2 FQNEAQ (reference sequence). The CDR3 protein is CTSSSNQQGATNEKLFF. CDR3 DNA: TGTACCAGCAGCTCAAACCAACAGGGTGCAACTAATGAAAAACTGTTTTTT. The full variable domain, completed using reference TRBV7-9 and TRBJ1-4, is DTGVSQNPRHKITKRGQNVTFRCDPISEHNRLYWYRQTLGQGPEFLTYFQNEAQLEKSRLLSDRFSAERPKGSFSTLEIQRTEQGDSAMYLCTSSSNQQGATNEKLFFGSGTQLSVL.

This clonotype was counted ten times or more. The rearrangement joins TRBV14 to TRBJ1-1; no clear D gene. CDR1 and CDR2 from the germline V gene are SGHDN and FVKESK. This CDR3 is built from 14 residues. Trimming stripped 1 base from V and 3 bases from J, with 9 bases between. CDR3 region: CASSQAISDTEAFF. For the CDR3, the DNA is TGTGCCAGCAGCCAAGCTATTAGCGACACTGAAGCTTTCTTT.

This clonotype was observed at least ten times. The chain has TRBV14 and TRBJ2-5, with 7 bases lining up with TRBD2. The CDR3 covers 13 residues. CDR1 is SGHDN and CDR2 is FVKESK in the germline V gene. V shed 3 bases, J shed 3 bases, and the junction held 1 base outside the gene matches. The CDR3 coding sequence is TGTGCCAGCAGCCAGCTAGCGGAAGAGACCCAGTACTTC. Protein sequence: CASSQLAEETQYF.

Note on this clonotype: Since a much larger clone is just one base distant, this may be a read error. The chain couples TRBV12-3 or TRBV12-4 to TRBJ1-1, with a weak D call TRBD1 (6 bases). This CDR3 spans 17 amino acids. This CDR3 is CACSPSEPYIRGTEAFF. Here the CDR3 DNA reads TGTGCCTGCAGCCCATCCGAACCTTATATCAGGGGCACTGAAGCTTTCTTT.

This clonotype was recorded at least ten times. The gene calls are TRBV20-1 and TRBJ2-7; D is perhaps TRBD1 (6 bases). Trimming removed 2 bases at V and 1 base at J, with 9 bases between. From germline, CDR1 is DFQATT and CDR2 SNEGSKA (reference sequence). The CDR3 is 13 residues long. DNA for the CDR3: TGCAGTGCTAGACGGCAGGGGTCCTACGAGCAGTACTTC. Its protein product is CSARRQGSYEQYF.

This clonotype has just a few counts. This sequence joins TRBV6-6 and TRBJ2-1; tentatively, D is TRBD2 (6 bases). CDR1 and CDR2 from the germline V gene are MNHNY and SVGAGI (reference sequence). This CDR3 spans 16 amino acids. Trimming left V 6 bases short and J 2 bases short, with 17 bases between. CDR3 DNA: TGTGCCAGCAGCCCCACGGAGGGGCCTACCTACAATGAGCAGTTCTTC. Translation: CASSPTEGPTYNEQFF.

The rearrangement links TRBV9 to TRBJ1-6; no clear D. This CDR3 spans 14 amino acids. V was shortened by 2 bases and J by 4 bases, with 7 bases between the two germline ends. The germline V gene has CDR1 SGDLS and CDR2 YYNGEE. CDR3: CASSVATYNSPLHF. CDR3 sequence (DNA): TGTGCCAGCAGCGTGGCAACTTATAATTCACCCCTCCACTTT.

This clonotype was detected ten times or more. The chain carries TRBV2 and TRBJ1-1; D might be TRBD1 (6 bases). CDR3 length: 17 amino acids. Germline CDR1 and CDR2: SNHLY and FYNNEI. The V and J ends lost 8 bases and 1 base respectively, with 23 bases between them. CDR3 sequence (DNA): TGTGCCAGCGCTCAGGGGAGATCGGGACACCCGAACACTGAAGCTTTCTTT. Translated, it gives CASAQGRSGHPNTEAFF.

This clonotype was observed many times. CDR3 amino acids: CASSQELLAGGMGLFF. The CDR3 coding sequence is TGCGCCAGCAGCCAAGAATTGCTAGCGGGGGGAATGGGGCTGTTCTTC. V and J are TRBV4-1 and TRBJ2-1; 11 bases match TRBD2. The V and J ends lost 0 bases and 15 bases, in that order; junction bases with no gene match: 13. The germline gives CDR1 MGHRA, CDR2 YSYEKL. The length of the CDR3 is 16 residues.

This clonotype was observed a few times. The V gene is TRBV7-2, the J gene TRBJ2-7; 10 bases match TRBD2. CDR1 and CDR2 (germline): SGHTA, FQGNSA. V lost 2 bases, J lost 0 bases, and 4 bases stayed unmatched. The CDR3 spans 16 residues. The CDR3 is CASSLRGLADSYEQYF. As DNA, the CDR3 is TGTGCCAGCAGCTTACGAGGACTAGCGGACTCCTACGAGCAGTACTTC.